This T cell receptor (beta chain) came from a study of radiation and T cells in renal cell carcinoma. Study-wide findings and caveats: From baseline, blood top tumor clonotypes peaked at 2 weeks post-radiation. Pretreatment tumor biopsies were lacking, so baseline clonotypes are unknown.

Comment on this clone: Its antigen remains unidentified.

Only in-frame clones appear in the TCRdb table, and some are missing; sequencing was by immunoSEQ multiplex PCR. The table has roughly 150,000 clones, less than 90% seen once; the top ten hold 4.1%. Time point of the sample: baseline pretreatment blood. Sample treatment: 15 Gy SBRT to primary tumor, nephrectomy 4 weeks later. Blood was sampled at baseline, 2 weeks and 4 weeks after SBRT. The patient's renal cell carcinoma had clear cell pathology. The sequencing here drew on blood, taken from a patient whose treatment included radiotherapy and nephrectomy. This TCR derives from a woman in her sixties or seventies with renal cell carcinoma.

DNA for the CDR3: TGTGCCAGTTCGGAAGAAAAAGGTCAGCCCCAGCATTTT. Amino acid sequence: CASSEEKGQPQHF. The chain couples TRBV19 to TRBJ1-5, with D unresolved. V was cut by 8 bases and J by 6 bases, with 14 bases left in between. Germline V gene data show CDR1 as LNHDA and CDR2 as SQIVND (reference sequence). The CDR3 is made up of 13 amino acids.